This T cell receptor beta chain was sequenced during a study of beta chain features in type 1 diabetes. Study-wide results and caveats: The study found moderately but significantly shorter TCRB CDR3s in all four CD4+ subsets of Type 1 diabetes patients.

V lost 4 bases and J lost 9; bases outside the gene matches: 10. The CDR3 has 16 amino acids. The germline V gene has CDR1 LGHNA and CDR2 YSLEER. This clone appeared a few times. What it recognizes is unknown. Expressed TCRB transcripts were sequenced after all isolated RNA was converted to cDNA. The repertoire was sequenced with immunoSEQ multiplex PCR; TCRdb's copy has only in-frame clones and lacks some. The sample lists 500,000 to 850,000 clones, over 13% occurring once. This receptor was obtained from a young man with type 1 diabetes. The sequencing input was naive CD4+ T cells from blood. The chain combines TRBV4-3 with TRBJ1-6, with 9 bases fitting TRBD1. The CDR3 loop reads CASSPQDRGGSSPLHF. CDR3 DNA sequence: TGCGCCAGCAGCCCACAGGACAGGGGAGGAAGTTCACCCCTCCACTTT.